The 2 T cell receptor beta chains listed next were all sequenced from one sample in a study of T cell responses to AZD1222 COVID-19 vaccine. The data were produced by immunoSEQ multiplex PCR, yet TCRdb's version contains in-frame clones alone and is incomplete. In the table there are approximately 150,000 clones, about 92% of which are singletons. This specimen was peripheral blood, taken on day 0 of AZD1222 vaccination. These receptors originate from an adult in good health.

The V gene is TRBV6-6, the J gene TRBJ2-1; TRBD2 matches 9 bases. The trim removed 10 bases at V and 3 bases at J, leaving 10 bases unmatched. The CDR3 runs to 15 residues. Germline V lookup: CDR1 MNHNY, CDR2 SVGAGI (reference sequence). The DNA of the CDR3 is TGTGCCACCCGACTAGCGGTACAGAACTACAATGAGCAGTTCTTC. It encodes CATRLAVQNYNEQFF.

J is TRBJ2-7 and V is TRBV25-1; D remains ambiguous. V lost 6 bases and J lost 6, with 12 bases in between. Germline CDR1 MGHDK, CDR2 SYGVNS. This CDR3 is 12 amino acids long. The chain's CDR3 is CASSPPGGEQYF. The CDR3 DNA reads as TGTGCCAGCAGCCCCCCCGGTGGCGAGCAGTACTTC.